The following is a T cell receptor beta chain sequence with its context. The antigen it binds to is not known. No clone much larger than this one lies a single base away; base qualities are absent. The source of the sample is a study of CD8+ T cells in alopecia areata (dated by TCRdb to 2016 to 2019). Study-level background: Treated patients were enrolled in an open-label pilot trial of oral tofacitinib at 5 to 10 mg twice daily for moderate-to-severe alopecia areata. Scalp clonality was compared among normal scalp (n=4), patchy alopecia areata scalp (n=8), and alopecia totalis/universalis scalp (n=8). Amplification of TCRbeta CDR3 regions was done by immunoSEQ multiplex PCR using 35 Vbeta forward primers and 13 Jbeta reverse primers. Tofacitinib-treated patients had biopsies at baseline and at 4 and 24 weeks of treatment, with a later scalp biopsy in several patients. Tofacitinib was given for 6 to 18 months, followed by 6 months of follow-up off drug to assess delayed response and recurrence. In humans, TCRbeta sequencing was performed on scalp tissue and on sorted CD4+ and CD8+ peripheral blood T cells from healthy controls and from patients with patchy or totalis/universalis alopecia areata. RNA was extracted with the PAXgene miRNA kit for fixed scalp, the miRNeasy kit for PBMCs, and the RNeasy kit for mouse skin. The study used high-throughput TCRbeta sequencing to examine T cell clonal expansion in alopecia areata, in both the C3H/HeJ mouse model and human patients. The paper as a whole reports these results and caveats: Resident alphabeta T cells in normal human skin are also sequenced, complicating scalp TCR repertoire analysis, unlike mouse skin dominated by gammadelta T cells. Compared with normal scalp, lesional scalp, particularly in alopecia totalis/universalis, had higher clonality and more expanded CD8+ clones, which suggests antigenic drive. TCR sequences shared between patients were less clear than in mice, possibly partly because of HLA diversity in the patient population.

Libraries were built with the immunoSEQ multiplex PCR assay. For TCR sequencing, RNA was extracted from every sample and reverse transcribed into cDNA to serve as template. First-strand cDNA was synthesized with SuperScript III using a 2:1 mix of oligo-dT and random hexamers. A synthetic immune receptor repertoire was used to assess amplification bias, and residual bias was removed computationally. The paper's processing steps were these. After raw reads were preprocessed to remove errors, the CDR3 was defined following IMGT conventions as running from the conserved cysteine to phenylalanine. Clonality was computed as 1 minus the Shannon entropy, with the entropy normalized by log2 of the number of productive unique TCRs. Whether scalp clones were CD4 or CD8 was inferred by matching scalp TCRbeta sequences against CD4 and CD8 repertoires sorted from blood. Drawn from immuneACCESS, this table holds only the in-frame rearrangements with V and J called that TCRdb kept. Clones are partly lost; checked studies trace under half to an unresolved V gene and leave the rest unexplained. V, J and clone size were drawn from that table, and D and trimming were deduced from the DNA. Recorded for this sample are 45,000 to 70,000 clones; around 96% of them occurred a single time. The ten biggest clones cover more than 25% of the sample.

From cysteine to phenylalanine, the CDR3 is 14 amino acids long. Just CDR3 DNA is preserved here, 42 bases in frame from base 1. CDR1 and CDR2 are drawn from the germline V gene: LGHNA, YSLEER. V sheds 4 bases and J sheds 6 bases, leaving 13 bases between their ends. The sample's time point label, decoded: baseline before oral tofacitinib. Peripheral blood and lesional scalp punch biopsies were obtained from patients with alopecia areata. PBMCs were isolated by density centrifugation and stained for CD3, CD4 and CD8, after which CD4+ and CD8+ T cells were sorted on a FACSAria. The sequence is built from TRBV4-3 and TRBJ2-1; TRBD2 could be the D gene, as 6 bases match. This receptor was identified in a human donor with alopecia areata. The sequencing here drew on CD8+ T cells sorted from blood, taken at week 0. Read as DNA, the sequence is TGCGCCAGCAGCCGGGGAGGAAGCGGCAATGAGCAGTTCTTC. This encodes CASSRGGSGNEQFF.